This T cell receptor (beta chain) is from a study of cytomegalovirus exposure and HLA in healthy donors. 60 Vbeta and 13 Jbeta primers were used in PCR. Libraries were prepared by immunoSEQ multiplex PCR; TCRdb keeps only in-frame clonotypes and omits some of them. The repertoire holds around 130,000 clones, about three fifths seen once, with 6.5% to 9.5% in the top ten. The CDR3 totals 14 residues. Germline CDR1 reads SEHNR; CDR2 reads FQNEAQ (reference sequence). Trimming cost V 5 bases and J 4 bases; bases outside gene matches: 3. This TCR derives from a woman in her 40s in good health and CMV-seropositive. This chain links TRBV7-9 with TRBJ1-2; 11 nucleotides match TRBD1. The sample was PBMCs. CDR3 coding DNA: TGTGCCAGCAGCCCGGGGACAGGGGGCTATGGCTACACCTTC. It specifies CASSPGTGGYGYTF.